This TCR beta chain originates from a study of beta chain features in type 1 diabetes. Findings and caveats of the study: Cells carrying high TCR expression could end up over-represented when cDNA is sequenced. Among all four CD4+ subsets, Type 1 diabetes patients had TCRB CDR3s that were moderately but significantly shorter.

The CDR3 is 13 residues long. Germline V CDR1 and CDR2: MNHNY, SVGAGI (reference sequence). V was cut by 6 bases and J by 3 bases, with 9 bases left in between. Points on this clone: Its antigen is not identified.

Investigators reverse transcribed all isolated RNA, so they sequenced expressed TCRB transcripts. Profiled with immunoSEQ multiplex PCR; TCRdb holds only in-frame clones, not every one. The data show a few hundred thousand clones, about 14% seen once. This receptor was taken from a woman aged 18-29 years with type 1 diabetes. The sequencing input was naive CD4+ T cells from blood. This chain uses TRBV6-6 with TRBJ1-5; D is possibly TRBD1 (6 bases). The CDR3 loop is CASSGQFNQPQHF. CDR3 coding DNA: TGTGCCAGCAGCGGACAGTTCAATCAGCCCCAGCATTTT.